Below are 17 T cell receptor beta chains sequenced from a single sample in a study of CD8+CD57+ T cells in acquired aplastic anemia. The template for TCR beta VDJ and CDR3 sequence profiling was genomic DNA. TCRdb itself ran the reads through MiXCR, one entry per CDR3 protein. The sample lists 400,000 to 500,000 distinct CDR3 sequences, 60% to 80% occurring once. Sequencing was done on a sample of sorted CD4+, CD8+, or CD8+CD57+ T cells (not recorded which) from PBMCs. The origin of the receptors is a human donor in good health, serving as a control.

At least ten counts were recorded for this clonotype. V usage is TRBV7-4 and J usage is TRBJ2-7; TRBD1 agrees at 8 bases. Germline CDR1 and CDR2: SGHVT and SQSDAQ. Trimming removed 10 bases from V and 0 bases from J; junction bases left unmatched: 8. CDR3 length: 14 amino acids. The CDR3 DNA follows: TGTGCCAACGCAGGGGGCCAGAGCTCCTACGAGCAGTACTTC. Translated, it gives CANAGGQSSYEQYF.

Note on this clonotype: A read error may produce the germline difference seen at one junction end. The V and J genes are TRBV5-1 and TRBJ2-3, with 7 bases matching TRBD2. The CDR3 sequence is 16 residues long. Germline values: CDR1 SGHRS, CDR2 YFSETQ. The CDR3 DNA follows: TGCGCCAGCGGCTTAACCGGGACTGTCGGGGGGGATACGCAGTATTTT. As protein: CASGLTGTVGGDTQYF.

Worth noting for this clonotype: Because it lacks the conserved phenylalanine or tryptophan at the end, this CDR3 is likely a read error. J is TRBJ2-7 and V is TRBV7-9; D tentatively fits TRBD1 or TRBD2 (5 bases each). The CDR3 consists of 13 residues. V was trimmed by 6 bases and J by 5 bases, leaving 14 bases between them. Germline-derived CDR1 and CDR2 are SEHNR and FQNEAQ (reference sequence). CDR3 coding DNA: TGTGCCAGCAGACGGCAGGGAGTCAACGAGCAGTACTGC. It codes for CASRRQGVNEQYC.

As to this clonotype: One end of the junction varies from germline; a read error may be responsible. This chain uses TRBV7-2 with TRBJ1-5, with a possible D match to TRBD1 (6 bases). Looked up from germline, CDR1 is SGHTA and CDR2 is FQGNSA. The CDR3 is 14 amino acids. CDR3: CASSFVSGGAWETF. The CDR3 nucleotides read TGTGCCAGCAGCTTTGTTTCGGGGGGGGCCTGGGAGACCTTT.

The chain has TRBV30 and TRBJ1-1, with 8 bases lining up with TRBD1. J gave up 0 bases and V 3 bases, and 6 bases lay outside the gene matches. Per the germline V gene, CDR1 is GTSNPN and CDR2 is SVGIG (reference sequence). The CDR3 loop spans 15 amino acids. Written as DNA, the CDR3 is TGTGCCTGGAGAGGACTGACAGGGGTGAACACTGAAGCTTTCTTT. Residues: CAWRGLTGVNTEAFF.

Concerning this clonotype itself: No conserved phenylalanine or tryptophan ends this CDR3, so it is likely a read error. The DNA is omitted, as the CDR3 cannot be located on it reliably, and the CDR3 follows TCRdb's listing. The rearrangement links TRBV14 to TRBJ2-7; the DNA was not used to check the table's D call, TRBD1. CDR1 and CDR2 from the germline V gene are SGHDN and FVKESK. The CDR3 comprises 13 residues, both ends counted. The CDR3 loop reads CASSLERGFYGYI.

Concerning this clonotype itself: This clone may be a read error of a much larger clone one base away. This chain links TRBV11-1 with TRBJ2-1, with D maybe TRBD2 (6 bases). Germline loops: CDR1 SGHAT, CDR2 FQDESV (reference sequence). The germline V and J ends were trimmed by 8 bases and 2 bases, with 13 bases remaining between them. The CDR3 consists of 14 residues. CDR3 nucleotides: TGTGCCAGCCAGGACGGGAGCGCCTACAATGAGCAGTTCTTC. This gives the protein CASQDGSAYNEQFF.

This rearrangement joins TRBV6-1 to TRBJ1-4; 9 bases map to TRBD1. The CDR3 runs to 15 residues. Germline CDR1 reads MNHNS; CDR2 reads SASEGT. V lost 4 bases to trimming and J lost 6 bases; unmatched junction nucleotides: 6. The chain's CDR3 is CASSATGGYDEKLFF. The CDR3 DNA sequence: TGTGCCAGCAGTGCTACAGGGGGCTACGATGAAAAACTGTTTTTT.

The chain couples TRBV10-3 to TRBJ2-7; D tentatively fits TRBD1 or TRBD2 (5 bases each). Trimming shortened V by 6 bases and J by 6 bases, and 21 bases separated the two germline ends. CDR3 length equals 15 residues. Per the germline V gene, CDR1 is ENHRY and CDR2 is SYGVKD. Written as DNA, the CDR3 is TGTGCCATCAGGGGGGTGCAGGCGCAGCCGGGCGAGCAGTACTTC. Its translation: CAIRGVQAQPGEQYF.

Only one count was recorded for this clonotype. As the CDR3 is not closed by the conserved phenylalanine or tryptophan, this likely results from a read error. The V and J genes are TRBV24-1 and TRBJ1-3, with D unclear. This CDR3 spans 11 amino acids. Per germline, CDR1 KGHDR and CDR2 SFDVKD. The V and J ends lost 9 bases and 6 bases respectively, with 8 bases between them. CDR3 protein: CATRHTNTIYV. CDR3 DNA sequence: TGTGCCACCCGTCATACAAACACCATATATGTT.

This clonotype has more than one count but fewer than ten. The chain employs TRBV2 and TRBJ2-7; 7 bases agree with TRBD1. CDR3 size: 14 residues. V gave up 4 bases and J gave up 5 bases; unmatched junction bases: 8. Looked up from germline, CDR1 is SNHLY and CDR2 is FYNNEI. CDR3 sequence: CASSGIAGGNEQYF. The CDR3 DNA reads TGTGCCAGCAGTGGCATCGCAGGGGGAAACGAGCAGTACTTC.

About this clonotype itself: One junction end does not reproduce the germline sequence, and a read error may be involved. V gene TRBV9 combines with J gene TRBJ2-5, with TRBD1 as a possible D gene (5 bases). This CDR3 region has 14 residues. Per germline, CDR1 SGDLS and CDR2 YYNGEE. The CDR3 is CASSVAPGLAEKHF. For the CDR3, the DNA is TGTGCCAGCAGCGTAGCTCCAGGGTTAGCTGAAAAACACTTC. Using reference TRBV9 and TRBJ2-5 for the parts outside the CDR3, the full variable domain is DSGVTQTPKHLITATGQRVTLRCSPRSGDLSVYWYQQSLDQGLQFLIQYYNGEERAKGNILERFSAQQFPDLHSELNLSSLELGDSALYFCASSVAPGLAEKHFGPGTRLLVL.

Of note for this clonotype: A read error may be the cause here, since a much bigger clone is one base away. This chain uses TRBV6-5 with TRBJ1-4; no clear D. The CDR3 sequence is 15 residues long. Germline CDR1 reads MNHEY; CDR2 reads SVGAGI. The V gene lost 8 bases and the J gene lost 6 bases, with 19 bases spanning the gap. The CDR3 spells CASGRERRADEKLFF. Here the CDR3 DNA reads TGTGCCAGCGGACGGGAGAGGAGGGCTGATGAAAAACTGTTTTTT.

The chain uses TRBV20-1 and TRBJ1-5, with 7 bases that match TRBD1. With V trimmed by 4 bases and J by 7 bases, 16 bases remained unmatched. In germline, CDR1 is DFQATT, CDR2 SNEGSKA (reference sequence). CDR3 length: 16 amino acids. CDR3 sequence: CSATPTGNLYEQPQHF. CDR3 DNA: TGCAGTGCTACCCCGACAGGGAATCTCTACGAGCAGCCCCAGCATTTT.

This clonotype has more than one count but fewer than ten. CDR3 sequence reads: CATSPGSGSGNTIYF. For the CDR3, the DNA is TGTGCCACCAGCCCTGGGTCCGGGTCTGGAAACACCATATATTTT. This chain connects TRBV24-1 to TRBJ1-3, with D unclear. The CDR3 runs to 15 residues. V lost 7 bases and J 1 base, leaving 13 bases between the germline ends. Germline V gene sequence: CDR1 KGHDR, CDR2 SFDVKD.

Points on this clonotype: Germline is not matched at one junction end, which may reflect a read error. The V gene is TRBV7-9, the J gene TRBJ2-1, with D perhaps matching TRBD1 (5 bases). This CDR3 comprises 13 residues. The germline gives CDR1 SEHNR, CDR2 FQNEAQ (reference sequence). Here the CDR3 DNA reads TGTGCCAGCAGCTACGGTGAGGACAATGAGCAGCTCTTC. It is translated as CASSYGEDNEQLF.

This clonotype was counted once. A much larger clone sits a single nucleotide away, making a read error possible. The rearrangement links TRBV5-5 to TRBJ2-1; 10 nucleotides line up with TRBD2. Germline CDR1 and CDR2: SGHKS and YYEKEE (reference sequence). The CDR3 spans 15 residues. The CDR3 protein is CACSLSGGDYNEQFF. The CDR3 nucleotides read TGTGCCTGCAGCTTGAGCGGGGGGGACTACAATGAGCAGTTCTTC. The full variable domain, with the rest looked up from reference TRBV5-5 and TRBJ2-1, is DAGVTQSPTHLIKTRGQQVTLRCSPISGHKSVSWYQQVLGQGPQFIFQYYEKEERGRGNFPDRFSARQFPNYSSELNVNALLLGDSALYLCACSLSGGDYNEQFFGPGTRLTVL.